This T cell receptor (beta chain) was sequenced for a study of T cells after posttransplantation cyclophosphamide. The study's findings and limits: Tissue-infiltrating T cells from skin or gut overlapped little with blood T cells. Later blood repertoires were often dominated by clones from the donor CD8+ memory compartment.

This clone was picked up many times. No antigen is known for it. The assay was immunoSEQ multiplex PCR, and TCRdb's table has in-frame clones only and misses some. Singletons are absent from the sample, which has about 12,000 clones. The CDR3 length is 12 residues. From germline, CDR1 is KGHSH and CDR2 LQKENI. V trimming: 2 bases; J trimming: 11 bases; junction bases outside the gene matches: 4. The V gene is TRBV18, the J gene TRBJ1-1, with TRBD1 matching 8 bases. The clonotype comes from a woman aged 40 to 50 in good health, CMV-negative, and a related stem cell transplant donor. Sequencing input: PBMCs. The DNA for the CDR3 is TGTGCCAGCTCACCAATTCAGGGGGCCGCTTTCTTT. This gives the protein CASSPIQGAAFF. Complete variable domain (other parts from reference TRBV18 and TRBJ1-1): NAGVMQNPRHLVRRRGQEARLRCSPMKGHSHVYWYRQLPEEGLKFMVYLQKENIIDESGMPKERFSAEFPKEGPSILRIQQVVRGDSAAYFCASSPIQGAAFFGQGTRLTVV.